This TCR beta chain was sequenced during a study of T cells after yellow fever vaccination. In TCRdb, the 5' RACE reads were re-called with MiXCR into one record per CDR3 protein. The profile shows approximately 150,000 distinct CDR3 sequences, 6.2% of them singletons. Findings and limits, study-wide: Abundant clonotypes (contaminants from the bulk population) could be present in FACS-sorted repertoires. A small proportion of clonotypes was detected in both the CD4 and CD8 compartments. Detected again after the booster were most primary-vaccination clones, at nearly 97% CD4 and 88% CD8.

V shed 0 bases, J shed 2 bases, and the junction held 6 bases outside the gene matches. Germline V gives CDR1 SGHRS, CDR2 YFSETQ. This CDR3 contains 16 residues. This clonotype has more than one count but fewer than ten. Antigen unknown. The J gene is TRBJ2-3, the V gene TRBV5-1, with 7 bases lining up with TRBD2. The sequencing here drew on CD4+ T cells sorted from PBMCs, taken on the day of the first yellow fever vaccination. This TCR came from a man aged 18 to 35 who received the YFV17D yellow fever vaccine. The DNA of the CDR3 is TGCGCCAGCAGCTTGGGGGCTAGCGGTTCCACAGATACGCAGTATTTT. It translates to CASSLGASGSTDTQYF. Drawing the rest from reference TRBV5-1 and TRBJ2-3, the complete variable domain is KAGVTQTPRYLIKTRGQQVTLSCSPISGHRSVSWYQQTPGQGLQFLFEYFSETQRNKGNFPGRFSGRQFSNSRSEMNVSTLELGDSALYLCASSLGASGSTDTQYFGPGTRLTVL.